The T cell receptor beta chain described here comes from a study of CD8+ T cells in alopecia areata. The study's findings and limits: Having one nonresponder leaves uncertain how baseline CD8+ expansion relates to response. Lesional scalp, especially alopecia totalis/universalis, showed higher clonality than normal scalp. Sequencing of scalp samples also captures resident alphabeta T cells of normal skin.

Reverse transcription of extracted RNA yielded cDNA, which provided the sequencing template. Here immunoSEQ multiplex PCR was the method, and the copy in TCRdb shows in-frame clones only, minus some. The sample shows 150,000 to 200,000 clones, around 59% of them seen only once. Of note for this clone: What it binds is unknown.

The CDR3 runs 14 residues. Per the germline V gene, CDR1 is SGHRS and CDR2 is YFSETQ. The V gene lost 4 bases and the J gene lost 9 bases, with 16 bases spanning the gap. Treatment meaning: oral pan-JAK inhibitor, 5-10 mg twice daily. Peripheral blood, together with lesional scalp punch biopsies, was collected from alopecia areata patients. V usage is TRBV5-1 and J usage is TRBJ1-4; D remains ambiguous. The receptor comes from a human donor with alopecia areata. This specimen consisted of CD4+ T cells sorted from blood, obtained at week 24, from a patient treated with tofacitinib. The CDR3 sequence: CASSPGQQLQKLFF. The CDR3 bases are TGCGCCAGCAGCCCGGGTCAACAGTTACAAAAACTGTTTTTT. The variable domain in full, with the rest retrieved from reference TRBV5-1 and TRBJ1-4, is KAGVTQTPRYLIKTRGQQVTLSCSPISGHRSVSWYQQTPGQGLQFLFEYFSETQRNKGNFPGRFSGRQFSNSRSEMNVSTLELGDSALYLCASSPGQQLQKLFFGSGTQLSVL.